Each of the 10 T cell receptor beta chains below was sequenced from the same sample in a study of CD8+ T cells in alopecia areata. As the sequencing template, cDNA was produced by extracting RNA and reverse transcribing it. The repertoire was sequenced with immunoSEQ multiplex PCR; TCRdb's copy has only in-frame clones and lacks some. In the table there are fewer than 250,000 clones, less than 45% of which are singletons. Treatment: oral pan-JAK inhibitor, 5-10 mg twice daily. Sample: CD4+ T cells sorted from blood, taken around week 34, from a patient treated with tofacitinib. The source is a human donor with alopecia areata.

This clone came up a few times. The chain carries TRBV11-3 and TRBJ2-1, with 9 bases that match TRBD2. CDR3 length: 16 residues. Germline lookup yields CDR1 SGHNT and CDR2 YENEEA. V lost 0 bases to trimming and J lost 0 bases; unmatched junction nucleotides: 0. The CDR3 DNA follows: TGTGCCAGCAGCTTAGATAGCGGGAGCTCCTACAATGAGCAGTTCTTC. Residues: CASSLDSGSSYNEQFF.

This clone has more than one count but fewer than ten. The genes are TRBV19 and TRBJ2-1, with D perhaps matching TRBD2 (6 bases). V was trimmed by 11 bases and J by 5 bases, leaving 13 bases between them. Germline values: CDR1 LNHDA, CDR2 SQIVND (reference sequence). The CDR3 is 12 residues long. CDR3 in amino acids: CASREWDNEQFF. CDR3 nucleotide sequence: TGTGCCTCACGGGAGTGGGACAATGAGCAGTTCTTC.

This clone was picked up a small number of times. The gene calls are TRBV27 and TRBJ2-5, with 7 positions matching TRBD1. The CDR3 extends over 15 amino acids. Losses at the gene ends were 3 bases for V and 7 bases for J; bases not matched to a gene: 11. Germline CDR1 and CDR2: MNHEY and SMNVEV (reference sequence). The CDR3: CASSFSGQPIGTQYF. For the CDR3, the DNA is TGTGCCAGCAGTTTTTCGGGACAGCCGATAGGGACCCAGTACTTC.

This clone has just a few counts. The chain has TRBV5-1 and TRBJ1-1; 11 bases agree with TRBD1. This CDR3 contains 17 residues. J was trimmed by 4 bases and V by 1 base; bases with no gene match: 9. Germline values: CDR1 SGHRS, CDR2 YFSETQ. CDR3: CASSLRPTGTGGTEAFF. For the CDR3, the DNA is TGCGCCAGCAGCTTGAGGCCCACCGGGACAGGGGGCACTGAAGCTTTCTTT.

The chain employs TRBV4-2 and TRBJ1-1; 11 nucleotides match TRBD1. This CDR3 has 15 residues. CDR1 is LGHNA and CDR2 is YNFKEQ in the germline V gene. The V gene end was trimmed by 3 bases and the J gene end by 4 bases; junction bases not matched to a gene: 4. The CDR3 bases are TGTGCCAGCAGCCACGGAGGGACAGGGGGCACTGAAGCTTTCTTT. Its protein product is CASSHGGTGGTEAFF.

The chain employs TRBV4-2 and TRBJ2-7, with D possibly being TRBD2 (6 bases). Germline V gives CDR1 LGHNA, CDR2 YNFKEQ. V lost 2 bases and J 9 bases, leaving 17 bases between the germline ends. The CDR3 has 14 residues. CDR3 in amino acids: CASSQPTGTPGQYF. Written as DNA, the CDR3 is TGTGCCAGCAGCCAACCCACCGGGACTCCCGGGCAGTACTTC.

The V and J genes are TRBV29-1 and TRBJ1-2; no firm D call. The CDR3 length is 14 residues. Germline CDR1 is SQVTM and CDR2 is ANQGSEA. V was clipped by 4 bases and J by 0 bases, with 12 bases between them. The CDR3 spells CSVGQRLANYGYTF. DNA of the CDR3: TGCAGCGTTGGGCAGCGCCTTGCTAACTATGGCTACACCTTC.

This sequence joins TRBV9 and TRBJ2-1, with D uncertain. V lost 4 bases to trimming and J lost 8 bases, with 10 bases between them. CDR1 is SGDLS, CDR2 YYNGEE, per germline. The CDR3 sequence is 12 residues long. DNA for the CDR3: TGTGCCAGCAGCCGCCTGAGTGATGAGCAGTTCTTC. Translated: CASSRLSDEQFF. Together with reference TRBV9 and TRBJ2-1, the CDR3 gives the full variable domain: DSGVTQTPKHLITATGQRVTLRCSPRSGDLSVYWYQQSLDQGLQFLIQYYNGEERAKGNILERFSAQQFPDLHSELNLSSLELGDSALYFCASSRLSDEQFFGPGTRLTVL.

V gene TRBV2 combines with J gene TRBJ2-3; D possibly corresponds to TRBD2 (6 bases). Germline CDR1 SNHLY, CDR2 FYNNEI. Trimming removed 5 bases from V and 8 bases from J, with 17 bases in between. The CDR3 sequence is 14 residues long. CDR3 region: CASSTEGRGGTQYF. In nucleotides, the CDR3 is TGTGCCAGCAGTACCGAAGGGCGGGGAGGTACGCAGTATTTT.

V and J are TRBV14 and TRBJ1-4, with 7 bases that match TRBD1. V was pared by 1 base and J by 4 bases, with 9 bases of the junction left unmatched. The CDR3 sequence is 17 residues long. The germline gives CDR1 SGHDN, CDR2 FVKESK. For the CDR3, the DNA is TGTGCCAGCAGCCAAGGCGGTATCCGGGACAGTAATGAAAAACTGTTTTTT. This translates into CASSQGGIRDSNEKLFF.